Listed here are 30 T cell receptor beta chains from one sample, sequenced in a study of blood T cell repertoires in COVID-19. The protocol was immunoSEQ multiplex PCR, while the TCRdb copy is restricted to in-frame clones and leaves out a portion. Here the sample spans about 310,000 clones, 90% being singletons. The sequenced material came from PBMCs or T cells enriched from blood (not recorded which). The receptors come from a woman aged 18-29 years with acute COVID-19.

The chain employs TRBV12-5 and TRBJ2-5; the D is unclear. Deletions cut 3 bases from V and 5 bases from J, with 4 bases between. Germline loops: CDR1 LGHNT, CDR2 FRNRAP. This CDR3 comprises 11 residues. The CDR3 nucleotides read TGTGCTAGTGGTTTTCGGGAGACCCAGTACTTC. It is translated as CASGFRETQYF.

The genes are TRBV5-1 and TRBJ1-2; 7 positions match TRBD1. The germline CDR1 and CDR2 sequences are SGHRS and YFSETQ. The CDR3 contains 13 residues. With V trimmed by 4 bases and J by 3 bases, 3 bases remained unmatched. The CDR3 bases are TGCGCCAGCAGCATAGGACAGGACTATGGCTACACCTTC. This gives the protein CASSIGQDYGYTF.

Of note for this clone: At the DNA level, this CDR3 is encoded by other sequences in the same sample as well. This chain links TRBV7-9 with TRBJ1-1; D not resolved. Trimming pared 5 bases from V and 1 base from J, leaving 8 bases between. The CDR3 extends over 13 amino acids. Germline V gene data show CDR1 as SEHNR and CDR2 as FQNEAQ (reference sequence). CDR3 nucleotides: TGTGCCAGCAGCCTACCGGGGAACACTGAAGCTTTCTTT. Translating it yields CASSLPGNTEAFF.

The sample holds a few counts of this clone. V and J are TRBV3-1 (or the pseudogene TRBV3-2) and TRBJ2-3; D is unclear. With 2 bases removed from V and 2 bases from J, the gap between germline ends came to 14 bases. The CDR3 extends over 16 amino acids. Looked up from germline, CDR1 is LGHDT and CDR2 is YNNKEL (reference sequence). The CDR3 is CASSQFGQALTDTQYF. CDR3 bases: TGTGCCAGCAGCCAATTTGGGCAGGCACTCACAGATACGCAGTATTTT.

CDR3 in DNA: TGCGCCAGCAGTGGTCAATACCAAGAGACCCAGTACTTC. It encodes CASSGQYQETQYF. V gene TRBV10-2 combines with J gene TRBJ2-5; D remains unclear. The V end was cut by 4 bases, the J end by 0 bases, with 6 bases between. The CDR3 covers 13 residues. The germline V gene has CDR1 WSHSY and CDR2 SAAADI.

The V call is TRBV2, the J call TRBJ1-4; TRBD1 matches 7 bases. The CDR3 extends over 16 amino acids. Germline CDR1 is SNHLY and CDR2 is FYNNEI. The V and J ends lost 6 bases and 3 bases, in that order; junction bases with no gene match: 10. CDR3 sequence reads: CASRRDSTPSNEKLFF. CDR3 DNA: TGTGCCAGCAGGAGGGACAGCACACCGTCTAATGAAAAACTGTTTTTT. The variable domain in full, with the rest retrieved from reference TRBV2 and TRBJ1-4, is EPEVTQTPSHQVTQMGQEVILRCVPISNHLYFYWYRQILGQKVEFLVSFYNNEISEKSEIFDDQFSVERPDGSNFTLKIRSTKLEDSAMYFCASRRDSTPSNEKLFFGSGTQLSVL.

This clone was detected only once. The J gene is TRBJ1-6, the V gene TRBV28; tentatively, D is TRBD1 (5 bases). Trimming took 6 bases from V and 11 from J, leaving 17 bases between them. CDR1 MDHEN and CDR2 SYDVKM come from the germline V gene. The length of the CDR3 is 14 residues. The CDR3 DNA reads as TGTGCCAGCAGAGTTGGCAGGGATGCGGCACCCCTCCACTTT. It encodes CASRVGRDAAPLHF.

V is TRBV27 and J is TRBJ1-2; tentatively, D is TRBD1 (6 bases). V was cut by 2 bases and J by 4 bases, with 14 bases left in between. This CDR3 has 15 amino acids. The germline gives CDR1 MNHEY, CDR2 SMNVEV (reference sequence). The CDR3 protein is CASSLGGGQGYGYTF. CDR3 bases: TGTGCCAGCAGTTTAGGCGGGGGGCAGGGCTATGGCTACACCTTC.

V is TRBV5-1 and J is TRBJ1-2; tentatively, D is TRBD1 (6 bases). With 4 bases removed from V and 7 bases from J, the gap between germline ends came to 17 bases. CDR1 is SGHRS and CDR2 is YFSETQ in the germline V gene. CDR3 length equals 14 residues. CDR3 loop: CASSPDSTSRGYTF. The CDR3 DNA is TGCGCCAGCAGCCCGGACAGTACGTCGCGTGGCTACACCTTC.

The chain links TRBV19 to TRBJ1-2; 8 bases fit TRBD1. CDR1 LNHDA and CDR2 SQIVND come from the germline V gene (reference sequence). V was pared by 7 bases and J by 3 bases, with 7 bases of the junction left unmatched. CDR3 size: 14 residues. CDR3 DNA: TGTGCCAGTACCCCGGACAGGGCACACTATGGCTACACCTTC. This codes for CASTPDRAHYGYTF.

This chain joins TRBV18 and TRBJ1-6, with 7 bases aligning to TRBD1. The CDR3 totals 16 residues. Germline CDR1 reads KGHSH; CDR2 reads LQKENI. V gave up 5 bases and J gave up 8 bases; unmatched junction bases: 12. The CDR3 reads CASSASPTGNYSPLHF. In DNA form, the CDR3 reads TGTGCCAGCTCAGCCAGCCCGACAGGGAACTATTCACCCCTCCACTTT.

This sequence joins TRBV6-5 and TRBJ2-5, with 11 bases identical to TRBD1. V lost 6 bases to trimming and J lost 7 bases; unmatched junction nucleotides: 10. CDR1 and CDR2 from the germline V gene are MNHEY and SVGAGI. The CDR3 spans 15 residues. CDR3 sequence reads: CASSPGTGGAGTQYF. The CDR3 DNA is TGTGCCAGCAGCCCCGGGACAGGGGGGGCCGGGACCCAGTACTTC.

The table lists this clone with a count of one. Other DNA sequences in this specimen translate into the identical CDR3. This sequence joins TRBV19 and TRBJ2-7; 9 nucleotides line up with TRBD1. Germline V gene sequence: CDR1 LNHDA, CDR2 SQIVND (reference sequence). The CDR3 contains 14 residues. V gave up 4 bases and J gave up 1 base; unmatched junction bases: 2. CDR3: CASSTGTGSYEQYF. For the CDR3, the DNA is TGTGCCAGTAGTACCGGGACAGGGTCCTACGAGCAGTACTTC.

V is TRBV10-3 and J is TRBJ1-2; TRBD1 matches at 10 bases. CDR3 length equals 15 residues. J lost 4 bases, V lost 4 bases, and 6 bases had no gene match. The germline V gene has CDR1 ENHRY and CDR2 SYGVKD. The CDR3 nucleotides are TGTGCCATCAGTGCCGGACAGGGGGGGACCTATGGCTACACCTTC. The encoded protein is CAISAGQGGTYGYTF.

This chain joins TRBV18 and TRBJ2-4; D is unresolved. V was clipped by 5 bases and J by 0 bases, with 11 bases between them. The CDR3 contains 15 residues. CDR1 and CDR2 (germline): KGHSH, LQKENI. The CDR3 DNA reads TGTGCCAGCTCATCAAACGTACTAGCCAAAAACATTCAGTACTTC. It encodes CASSSNVLAKNIQYF.

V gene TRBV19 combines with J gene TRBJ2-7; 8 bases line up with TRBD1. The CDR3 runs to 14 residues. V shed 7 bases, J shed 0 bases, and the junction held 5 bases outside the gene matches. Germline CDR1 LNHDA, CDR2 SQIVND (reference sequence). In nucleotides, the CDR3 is TGTGCCAGTAAGGAACAGGGGGGCTCCTACGAGCAGTACTTC. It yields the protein CASKEQGGSYEQYF.

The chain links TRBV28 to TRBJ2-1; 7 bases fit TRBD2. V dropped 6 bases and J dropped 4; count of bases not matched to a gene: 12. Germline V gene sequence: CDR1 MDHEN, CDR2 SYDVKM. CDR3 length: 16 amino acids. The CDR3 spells CASSPREASGYNEQFF. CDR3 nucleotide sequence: TGTGCCAGCAGCCCAAGGGAGGCTAGCGGATACAATGAGCAGTTCTTC.

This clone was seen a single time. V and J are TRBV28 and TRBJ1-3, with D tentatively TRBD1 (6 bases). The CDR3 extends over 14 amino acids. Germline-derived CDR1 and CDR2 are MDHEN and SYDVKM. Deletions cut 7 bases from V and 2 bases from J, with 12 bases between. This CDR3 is CASTKGGAGNTIYF. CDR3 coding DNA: TGTGCCAGCACCAAGGGGGGGGCTGGAAACACCATATATTTT.

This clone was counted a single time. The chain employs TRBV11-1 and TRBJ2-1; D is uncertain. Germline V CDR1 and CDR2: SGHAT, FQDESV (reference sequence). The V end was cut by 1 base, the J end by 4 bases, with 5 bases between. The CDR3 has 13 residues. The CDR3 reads CASSLGGYNEQFF. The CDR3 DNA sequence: TGTGCCAGCAGCTTAGGAGGATACAATGAGCAGTTCTTC.

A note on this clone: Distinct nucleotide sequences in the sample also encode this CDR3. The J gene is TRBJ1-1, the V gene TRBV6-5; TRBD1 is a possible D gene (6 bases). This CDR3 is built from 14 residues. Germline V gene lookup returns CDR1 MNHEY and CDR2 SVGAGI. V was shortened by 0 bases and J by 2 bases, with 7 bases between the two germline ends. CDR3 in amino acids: CASSYSGGNTEAFF. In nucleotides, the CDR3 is TGTGCCAGCAGTTACTCAGGGGGTAACACTGAAGCTTTCTTT.

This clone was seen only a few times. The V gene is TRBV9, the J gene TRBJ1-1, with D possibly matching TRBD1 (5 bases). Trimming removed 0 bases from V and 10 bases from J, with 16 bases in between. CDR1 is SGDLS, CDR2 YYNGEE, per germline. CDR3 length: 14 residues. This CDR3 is CASSVGGTLNGAFF. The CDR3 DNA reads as TGTGCCAGCAGCGTAGGCGGGACCCTAAATGGAGCTTTCTTT.

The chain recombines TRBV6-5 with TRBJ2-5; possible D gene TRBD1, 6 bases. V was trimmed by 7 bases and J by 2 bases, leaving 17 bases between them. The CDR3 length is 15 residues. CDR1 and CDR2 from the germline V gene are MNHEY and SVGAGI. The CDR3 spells CASTLPPGQQETQYF. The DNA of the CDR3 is TGTGCCAGCACCCTTCCTCCGGGACAACAAGAGACCCAGTACTTC.

CDR3 sequence reads: CASSSGTVLTDTQYF. Here the CDR3 DNA reads TGCGCCAGCAGCTCCGGGACTGTCCTCACAGATACGCAGTATTTT. The chain carries TRBV5-1 and TRBJ2-3; D is possibly TRBD2 (6 bases). Per germline, CDR1 SGHRS and CDR2 YFSETQ. This CDR3 contains 15 residues. Between the trimmed V and J ends, which lost 3 bases and 2 bases, there was a span of 13 bases. Full variable domain (missing parts from reference TRBV5-1 and TRBJ2-3): KAGVTQTPRYLIKTRGQQVTLSCSPISGHRSVSWYQQTPGQGLQFLFEYFSETQRNKGNFPGRFSGRQFSNSRSEMNVSTLELGDSALYLCASSSGTVLTDTQYFGPGTRLTVL.

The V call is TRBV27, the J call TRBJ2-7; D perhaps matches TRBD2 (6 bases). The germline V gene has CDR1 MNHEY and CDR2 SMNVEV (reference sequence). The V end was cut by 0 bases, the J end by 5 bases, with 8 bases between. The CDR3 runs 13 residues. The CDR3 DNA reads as TGTGCCAGCAGTTTATCTCGGGGGAACGAGCAGTACTTC. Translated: CASSLSRGNEQYF.

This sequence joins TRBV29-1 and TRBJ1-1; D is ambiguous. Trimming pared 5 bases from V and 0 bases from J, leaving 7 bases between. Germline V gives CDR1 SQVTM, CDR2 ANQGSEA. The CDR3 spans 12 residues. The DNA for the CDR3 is TGCAGCGTTACCACTCTGAACACTGAAGCTTTCTTT. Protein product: CSVTTLNTEAFF.

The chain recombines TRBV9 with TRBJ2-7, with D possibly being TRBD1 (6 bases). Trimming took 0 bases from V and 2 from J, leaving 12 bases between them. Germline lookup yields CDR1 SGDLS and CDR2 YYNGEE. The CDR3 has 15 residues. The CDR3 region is CASSVAGTQAYEQYF. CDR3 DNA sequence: TGTGCCAGCAGCGTAGCCGGGACACAAGCCTACGAGCAGTACTTC.

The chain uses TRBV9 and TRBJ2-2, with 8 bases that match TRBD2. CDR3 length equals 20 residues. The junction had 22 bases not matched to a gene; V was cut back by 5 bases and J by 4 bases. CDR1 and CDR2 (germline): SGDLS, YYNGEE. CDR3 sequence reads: CASRGSGSVTGGPFTGELFF. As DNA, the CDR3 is TGTGCCAGCAGAGGATCAGGGTCTGTAACGGGAGGGCCGTTCACCGGGGAGCTGTTTTTT.

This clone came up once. CDR3 sequence reads: CASSAPGLAGTGELFF. The CDR3 region has the DNA TGTGCCAGCAGCGCCCCGGGACTAGCGGGGACCGGGGAGCTGTTTTTT. The V call is TRBV9, the J call TRBJ2-2, with 13 bases lining up with TRBD2. The CDR3 sequence is 16 residues long. CDR1 SGDLS and CDR2 YYNGEE come from the germline V gene. V lost 3 bases and J lost 5; bases outside the gene matches: 4.

The CDR3 DNA sequence: TGTGCCGCCCAGGAACGGGGCGGGGAGCTGTTTTTT. Its protein product is CAAQERGGELFF. V usage is TRBV6-5 and J usage is TRBJ2-2; maybe TRBD2 (5 bases). Between the trimmed V and J ends, which lost 11 bases and 7 bases, there was a span of 14 bases. This CDR3 is 12 amino acids long. Germline loops: CDR1 MNHEY, CDR2 SVGAGI.

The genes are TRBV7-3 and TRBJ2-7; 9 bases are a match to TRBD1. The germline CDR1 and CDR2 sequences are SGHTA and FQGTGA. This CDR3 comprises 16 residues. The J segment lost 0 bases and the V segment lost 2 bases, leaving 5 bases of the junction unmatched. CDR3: CASSLDRGSLSYEQYF. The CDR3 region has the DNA TGTGCCAGCAGCTTAGACAGGGGGTCCCTCTCCTACGAGCAGTACTTC. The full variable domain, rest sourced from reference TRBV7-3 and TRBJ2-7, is GAGVSQTPSNKVTEKGKYVELRCDPISGHTALYWYRQSLGQGPEFLIYFQGTGAADDSGLPNDRFFAVRPEGSVSTLKIQRTERGDSAVYLCASSLDRGSLSYEQYFGPGTRLTVT.